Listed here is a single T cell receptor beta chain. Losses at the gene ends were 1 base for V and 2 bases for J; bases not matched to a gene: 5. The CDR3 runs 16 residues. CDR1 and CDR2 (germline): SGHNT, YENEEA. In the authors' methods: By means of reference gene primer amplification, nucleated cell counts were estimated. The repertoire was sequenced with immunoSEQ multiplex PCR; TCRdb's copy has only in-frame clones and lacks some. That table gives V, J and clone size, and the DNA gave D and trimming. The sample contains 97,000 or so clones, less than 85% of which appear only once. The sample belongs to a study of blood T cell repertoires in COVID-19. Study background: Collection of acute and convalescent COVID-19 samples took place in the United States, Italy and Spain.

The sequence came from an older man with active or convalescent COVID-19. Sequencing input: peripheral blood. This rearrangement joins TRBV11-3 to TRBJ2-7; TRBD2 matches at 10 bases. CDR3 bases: TGTGCCAGCAGCTTAGTCCTAGCGGGGGAGCCCTACGAGCAGTACTTC. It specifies CASSLVLAGEPYEQYF. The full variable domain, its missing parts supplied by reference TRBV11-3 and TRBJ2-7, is EAGVVQSPRYKIIEKKQPVAFWCNPISGHNTLYWYLQNLGQGPELLIRYENEEAVDDSQLPKDRFSAERLKGVDSTLKIQPAELGDSAVYLCASSLVLAGEPYEQYFGPGTRLTVT.